What follows are 8 T cell receptor beta chains derived from one specimen sequenced in a study of PD-L1 blockade in urothelial cancer. Time point specified: pretreatment peripheral blood. Clones were sequenced by immunoSEQ multiplex PCR, and TCRdb holds only the in-frame ones, with some missing. The table lists over 45,000 clones, more than 70% of them singletons. Source: PBMCs, taken around atezolizumab (anti-PD-L1) treatment. The receptors were gathered from a man aged 55 to 70 with urothelial cancer.

V and J are TRBV7-2 and TRBJ2-2; 15 bases agree with TRBD2. The ends lost 5 bases at V and 3 bases at J; junction bases unmatched: 7. Germline V CDR1 and CDR2: SGHTA, FQGNSA. The CDR3 totals 18 residues. CDR3 region: CASSAGLAGGSYTGELFF. The CDR3 DNA is TGTGCCAGCAGCGCGGGACTAGCGGGGGGCTCGTACACCGGGGAGCTGTTTTTT.

The chain is built from TRBV6-1 and TRBJ1-5; 7 bases are shared with TRBD1. The CDR3 totals 13 residues. After removal of 9 bases from V and 5 bases from J, the junction contained 7 bases not matched to a gene. CDR1 is MNHNS and CDR2 is SASEGT in the germline V gene. In DNA, the CDR3 is TGTGCCAGTGACTCAGGGGGAGATCAGCCCCAGCATTTT. It is translated as CASDSGGDQPQHF.

This clone has a handful of counts. Written as DNA, the CDR3 is TGTGCCAGCAGACAGGGACCCCTAACCTATGGCTACACCTTC. Its translation: CASRQGPLTYGYTF. This chain joins TRBV2 and TRBJ1-2, with D possibly being TRBD1 (6 bases). V was trimmed by 6 bases and J by 4 bases, leaving 15 bases between them. Per germline, CDR1 SNHLY and CDR2 FYNNEI. The CDR3 sequence is 14 residues long.

The sample holds one count of this clone. This chain uses TRBV5-1 with TRBJ1-3, with a weak D call TRBD1 (5 bases). This CDR3 region has 16 residues. V shed 0 bases and J shed 0 bases, with 10 bases lying between them. Looked up from germline, CDR1 is SGHRS and CDR2 is YFSETQ. The CDR3 sequence is CASSLDGGYSGNTIYF. CDR3 nucleotides: TGCGCCAGCAGCTTGGATGGGGGGTACTCTGGAAACACCATATATTTT.

The chain combines TRBV6-1 with TRBJ2-3; 8 positions agree with TRBD2. The length of the CDR3 is 14 residues. V lost 4 bases and J lost 2; bases outside the gene matches: 2. Germline assignment: CDR1 MNHNS and CDR2 SASEGT. The CDR3 is CASSASGSTDTQYF. CDR3 nucleotides: TGTGCCAGCAGTGCTAGCGGGTCCACAGATACGCAGTATTTT.

This chain connects TRBV30 to TRBJ2-4; TRBD1 matches at 8 bases. CDR3 length equals 15 residues. Per germline, CDR1 GTSNPN and CDR2 SVGIG (reference sequence). The V gene end was trimmed by 2 bases and the J gene end by 4 bases; junction bases not matched to a gene: 7. CDR3 in amino acids: CAWSSPTGAKNIQYF. CDR3 coding DNA: TGTGCCTGGAGTTCCCCGACAGGGGCAAAAAACATTCAGTACTTC. The full variable domain, with the rest looked up from reference TRBV30 and TRBJ2-4, is SQTIHQWPATLVQPVGSPLSLECTVEGTSNPNLYWYRQAAGRGLQLLFYSVGIGQISSEVPQNLSASRPQDRQFILSSKKLLLSDSGFYLCAWSSPTGAKNIQYFGAGTRLSVL.

V gene TRBV7-6 combines with J gene TRBJ2-2, with TRBD1 matching 12 bases. The CDR3 is 15 amino acids. V shed 5 bases, J shed 7 bases, and the junction held 5 bases outside the gene matches. From germline, CDR1 is SGHVS and CDR2 FNYEAQ. The CDR3 DNA reads as TGTGCCAGCAGCCTGGGGACAGGGGGCTTCGGGGAGCTGTTTTTT. Translation gives CASSLGTGGFGELFF.

The chain recombines TRBV9 with TRBJ2-7; 10 bases match TRBD1. V was clipped by 0 bases and J by 2 bases; unmatched bases: 2. This CDR3 region has 15 residues. Germline V gene lookup returns CDR1 SGDLS and CDR2 YYNGEE. This CDR3 reads CASSVDDRGPYEQYF. The CDR3 region has the DNA TGTGCCAGCAGCGTAGACGACAGGGGGCCCTACGAGCAGTACTTC. Full variable domain (remainder filled in from reference TRBV9 and TRBJ2-7): DSGVTQTPKHLITATGQRVTLRCSPRSGDLSVYWYQQSLDQGLQFLIQYYNGEERAKGNILERFSAQQFPDLHSELNLSSLELGDSALYFCASSVDDRGPYEQYFGPGTRLTVT.